The 29 T cell receptor beta chains below come from one sample, sequenced in a study of graft-versus-host responses after intestinal transplantation. No cognate antigen is known for these TCRs. Repertoires were generated with immunoSEQ multiplex PCR, while TCRdb's copy carries only in-frame clones and drops some. The sample comprises roughly 99,000 clones, 80% to 90% of which are singletons, and roughly 0.71% rests with the top ten. Material: unstimulated CD4+ T cells sorted from spleen or lymph node cells, obtained before transplant. The receptors shown here come from a human donor who was the organ donor for an intestinal transplant.

This clone showed up just once. The V and J genes are TRBV5-1 and TRBJ2-1, with D possibly matching TRBD2 (5 bases). Per the germline V gene, CDR1 is SGHRS and CDR2 is YFSETQ. There are 14 residues in the CDR3. V lost 4 bases, J lost 5 bases, and 13 bases lay in between. The CDR3 DNA reads TGCGCCAGCAGCCAGGACGGGAACAACAATGAGCAGTTCTTC. It codes for CASSQDGNNNEQFF. Based on the CDR3 plus reference TRBV5-1 and TRBJ2-1, the full variable domain is KAGVTQTPRYLIKTRGQQVTLSCSPISGHRSVSWYQQTPGQGLQFLFEYFSETQRNKGNFPGRFSGRQFSNSRSEMNVSTLELGDSALYLCASSQDGNNNEQFFGPGTRLTVL.

This clone was counted a single time. Different DNA sequences within this sample yield the same CDR3. V is TRBV27 and J is TRBJ1-5; possible D gene TRBD1, 6 bases. CDR3 length equals 14 residues. V lost 3 bases and J 2 bases, leaving 8 bases between the germline ends. Germline V gene data show CDR1 as MNHEY and CDR2 as SMNVEV (reference sequence). CDR3 loop: CASSLSGGNQPQHF. The DNA for the CDR3 is TGTGCCAGCAGTTTGTCAGGGGGCAATCAGCCCCAGCATTTT.

The gene calls are TRBV14 and TRBJ1-4; TRBD1 matches at 8 bases. CDR1 SGHDN and CDR2 FVKESK come from the germline V gene. Trimming removed 4 bases from V and 4 bases from J; junction bases left unmatched: 5. This CDR3 contains 15 residues. The CDR3 loop reads CASSRGQGLNEKLFF. CDR3 nucleotide sequence: TGTGCCAGCAGCCGAGGACAGGGCCTTAATGAAAAACTGTTTTTT.

The CDR3 bases are TGCGCCAGCAGCTTGGCCCCCCCGGGATACGAGCAGTACTTC. This gives the protein CASSLAPPGYEQYF. The V gene is TRBV5-1, the J gene TRBJ2-7; D is perhaps TRBD2 (5 bases). Germline CDR1 is SGHRS and CDR2 is YFSETQ. CDR3 length: 14 amino acids. Trimming removed 0 bases at V and 4 bases at J, with 11 bases between. Together with reference TRBV5-1 and TRBJ2-7, the CDR3 gives the full variable domain: KAGVTQTPRYLIKTRGQQVTLSCSPISGHRSVSWYQQTPGQGLQFLFEYFSETQRNKGNFPGRFSGRQFSNSRSEMNVSTLELGDSALYLCASSLAPPGYEQYFGPGTRLTVT.

The chain has TRBV2 and TRBJ2-1, with 7 bases that match TRBD1. This CDR3 region has 14 residues. The germline gives CDR1 SNHLY, CDR2 FYNNEI. J gave up 8 bases and V 3 bases, and 7 bases lay outside the gene matches. For the CDR3, the DNA is TGTGCCAGCAGTGATCGACAGGGCGGCGATGAGCAGTTCTTC. Its protein product is CASSDRQGGDEQFF.

This rearrangement joins TRBV10-3 to TRBJ1-1; D perhaps matches TRBD1 (5 bases). Between the trimmed V and J ends, which lost 4 bases and 0 bases, there was a span of 6 bases. CDR1 and CDR2 from the germline V gene are ENHRY and SYGVKD. The CDR3 totals 13 residues. The CDR3 region has the DNA TGTGCCATCAGTGGACAGATGAACACTGAAGCTTTCTTT. It specifies CAISGQMNTEAFF.

Only a few counts were recorded for this clone. This rearrangement joins TRBV5-1 to TRBJ1-2; TRBD1 might be the D (6 bases). CDR1 is SGHRS and CDR2 is YFSETQ in the germline V gene. Between the trimmed V and J ends, which lost 4 bases and 8 bases, there was a span of 18 bases. The CDR3 is 14 amino acids. In nucleotides, the CDR3 is TGCGCCAGCAGCCCGGGGGCAGGAGGGAGAGGCTACACCTTC. Amino acids: CASSPGAGGRGYTF.

In nucleotides, the CDR3 is TGTGCCTTTATAGCGGGAGATCGGCAAGAGACCCAGTACTTC. Protein sequence: CAFIAGDRQETQYF. The chain is built from TRBV30 and TRBJ2-5; 9 nucleotides line up with TRBD2. V lost 7 bases to trimming and J lost 2 bases; unmatched junction nucleotides: 8. Per the germline V gene, CDR1 is GTSNPN and CDR2 is SVGIG (reference sequence). This CDR3 region has 14 residues.

The rearrangement uses TRBV19 and TRBJ1-1; TRBD1 might be the D (6 bases). The ends were cut back, 5 bases at V and 5 bases at J, with 21 bases in the middle. Germline assignment: CDR1 LNHDA and CDR2 SQIVND (reference sequence). The length of the CDR3 is 16 residues. The CDR3 DNA reads as TGTGCCAGTAGTCCCGGACGGGCGGGGGGCCTGACTGAAGCTTTCTTT. This gives the protein CASSPGRAGGLTEAFF.

This clone was detected once. The chain links TRBV5-1 to TRBJ1-1, with D uncertain. The CDR3 totals 13 residues. Germline V gives CDR1 SGHRS, CDR2 YFSETQ. Trimming shortened V by 0 bases and J by 11 bases, and 14 bases separated the two germline ends. The CDR3 is CASSLDTTLGAFF. For the CDR3, the DNA is TGCGCCAGCAGCTTGGATACCACCCTGGGGGCTTTCTTT.

The V gene is TRBV5-1, the J gene TRBJ2-7; 7 bases fit TRBD1. With 3 bases clipped from V and 3 bases from J, the junction kept 3 bases outside the gene matches. CDR3 length: 13 residues. Germline V gene data show CDR1 as SGHRS and CDR2 as YFSETQ. The CDR3 region has the DNA TGCGCCAGCAGCTCGGGGACAGACTACGAGCAGTACTTC. Protein product: CASSSGTDYEQYF.

The V and J genes are TRBV13 and TRBJ2-7, with TRBD1 matching 7 bases. The ends lost 5 bases at V and 3 bases at J; junction bases unmatched: 7. CDR1 and CDR2 from the germline V gene are PRHDT and FYEKMQ (reference sequence). CDR3 length: 14 residues. The CDR3 region is CASSRGGGGYEQYF. CDR3 DNA sequence: TGTGCCAGCAGCCGAGGGGGCGGAGGCTACGAGCAGTACTTC. Full variable domain (rest looked up from reference TRBV13 and TRBJ2-7): AAGVIQSPRHLIKEKRETATLKCYPIPRHDTVYWYQQGPGQDPQFLISFYEKMQSDKGSIPDRFSAQQFSDYHSELNMSSLELGDSALYFCASSRGGGGYEQYFGPGTRLTVT.

The chain employs TRBV7-9 and TRBJ2-1, with 11 bases that match TRBD2. J gave up 3 bases and V 5 bases, and 6 bases lay outside the gene matches. The length of the CDR3 is 16 residues. The germline gives CDR1 SEHNR, CDR2 FQNEAQ (reference sequence). DNA of the CDR3: TGTGCCAGCAGCCGTCTAGCGGGGGGTAGCTACAATGAGCAGTTCTTC. Its protein is CASSRLAGGSYNEQFF.

The J gene is TRBJ2-7, the V gene TRBV6-5; D is possibly TRBD1 or TRBD2 (5 bases each). The V gene's germline CDR1 is MNHEY and CDR2 SVGAGI. The CDR3 is made up of 13 amino acids. The V end lost 7 bases, the J end lost 8 bases, and 18 bases lay between the germline ends. The DNA for the CDR3 is TGTGCCAGCACCCCCGGGACCTCGCGAAAGCAGTACTTC. Its protein is CASTPGTSRKQYF.

V is TRBV7-2 and J is TRBJ2-2; D is unresolved. V was shortened by 3 bases and J by 6 bases, with 5 bases between the two germline ends. Germline assignment: CDR1 SGHTA and CDR2 FQGNSA. The CDR3 is 12 residues long. The CDR3: CASSFQAGELFF. The CDR3 DNA is TGTGCCAGCAGCTTCCAGGCCGGGGAGCTGTTTTTT.

This chain connects TRBV4-1 to TRBJ2-7; 12 bases map to TRBD2. Germline assignment: CDR1 MGHRA and CDR2 YSYEKL. J gave up 4 bases and V 3 bases, and 7 bases lay outside the gene matches. The CDR3 is 16 amino acids. The CDR3: CASSHNPSGRGYEQYF. In nucleotides, the CDR3 is TGCGCCAGCAGCCATAACCCTAGCGGGAGGGGGTACGAGCAGTACTTC.

V and J are TRBV7-2 and TRBJ2-3; no clear D. Germline assignment: CDR1 SGHTA and CDR2 FQGNSA. This CDR3 contains 15 residues. The V end lost 5 bases, the J end lost 2 bases, and 14 bases lay between the germline ends. CDR3 DNA: TGTGCCAGCAGCCTAGTGGGGTGGTACACAGATACGCAGTATTTT. Encoded protein: CASSLVGWYTDTQYF.

Worth noting for this clone: The junction differs from germline at one of its ends, possibly a read error. J is TRBJ2-3 and V is TRBV27; TRBD2 aligns across 8 bases. CDR3 length: 14 amino acids. Germline V lookup: CDR1 MNHEY, CDR2 SMNVEV (reference sequence). CDR3 sequence (DNA): TGTGCCAGCAGTCCCTTAGCGGGACCCGATCTAATGAATTTT. Translated, it gives CASSPLAGPDLMNF.

The gene calls are TRBV19 and TRBJ2-3, with D possibly matching TRBD2 (5 bases). The CDR3 is 17 residues long. V lost 2 bases to trimming and J lost 4 bases, with 19 bases between them. Per the germline V gene, CDR1 is LNHDA and CDR2 is SQIVND (reference sequence). The CDR3 DNA follows: TGTGCCAGTAGTATAAGGGTTCGGGGTAGTAATGCAGATACGCAGTATTTT. Its translation is CASSIRVRGSNADTQYF.

This CDR3 reads CASSLVTGGINQPQHF. CDR3 nucleotides: TGTGCCAGCAGCTTAGTAACAGGGGGGATCAATCAGCCCCAGCATTTT. The J gene is TRBJ1-5, the V gene TRBV11-2, with TRBD1 matching over 8 bases. J lost 3 bases, V lost 1 base, and 5 bases had no gene match. Per germline, CDR1 SGHAT and CDR2 FQNNGV. The CDR3 runs 16 residues.

The chain is built from TRBV5-1 and TRBJ2-7; 11 bases are shared with TRBD2. Germline-derived CDR1 and CDR2 are SGHRS and YFSETQ. This CDR3 has 17 residues. The J segment lost 4 bases and the V segment lost 0 bases, leaving 9 bases of the junction unmatched. The CDR3 bases are TGCGCCAGCAGCTTGGGAATGGGACTAGCGGATGTATACGAGCAGTACTTC. Translation: CASSLGMGLADVYEQYF.

This CDR3 is CASSLDREQYF. For the CDR3, the DNA is TGCGCCAGCAGCCTGGACAGGGAGCAGTACTTC. The J gene is TRBJ2-7, the V gene TRBV5-1; TRBD1 agrees at 7 bases. The germline CDR1 and CDR2 sequences are SGHRS and YFSETQ. The CDR3 consists of 11 residues. J gave up 7 bases and V 4 bases, and 2 bases lay outside the gene matches.

Remarks on this clone: Distinct nucleotide sequences in the sample also encode this CDR3. The chain recombines TRBV6-1 with TRBJ2-7, with 7 bases fitting TRBD1. This CDR3 spans 13 amino acids. The trim removed 3 bases at V and 4 bases at J, leaving 3 bases unmatched. In germline, CDR1 is MNHNS, CDR2 SASEGT. CDR3 nucleotide sequence: TGTGCCAGCAGTGAGAGGGGGCCGTACGAGCAGTACTTC. Translating gives CASSERGPYEQYF.

This clone showed up just a few times. The chain is built from TRBV5-4 and TRBJ2-3, with TRBD2 matching 8 bases. There are 16 residues in the CDR3. Germline V CDR1 and CDR2: SGHNT, YYREEE (reference sequence). The V gene end was trimmed by 4 bases and the J gene end by 2 bases; junction bases not matched to a gene: 9. Written as DNA, the CDR3 is TGTGCCAGCAGCGCTCTCGGGGGGGGAAACACAGATACGCAGTATTTT. It encodes CASSALGGGNTDTQYF.

V is TRBV27 and J is TRBJ2-2, with TRBD1 matching 8 bases. From germline, CDR1 is MNHEY and CDR2 SMNVEV (reference sequence). V lost 8 bases to trimming and J lost 2 bases; unmatched junction nucleotides: 10. CDR3 size: 16 residues. The DNA of the CDR3 is TGTGCCAGCGGTCTTAGACAGGGGACCAACACCGGGGAGCTGTTTTTT. This encodes CASGLRQGTNTGELFF.

This clone was observed a single time. The V and J genes are TRBV4-1 and TRBJ1-2; D ambiguous. Germline assignment: CDR1 MGHRA and CDR2 YSYEKL. V lost 1 base to trimming and J lost 3 bases, with 9 bases between them. This CDR3 contains 14 residues. In DNA form, the CDR3 reads TGCGCCAGCAGCCAAGTCCCGGCACACTATGGCTACACCTTC. It is translated as CASSQVPAHYGYTF.

The J gene is TRBJ2-2, the V gene TRBV9, with 11 bases that match TRBD2. From germline, CDR1 is SGDLS and CDR2 YYNGEE. Trimming removed 0 bases from V and 7 bases from J; junction bases left unmatched: 2. The CDR3 covers 15 residues. The CDR3 loop reads CASSVALAGGGELFF. The CDR3 region has the DNA TGTGCCAGCAGCGTAGCCCTAGCGGGGGGCGGGGAGCTGTTTTTT.

This chain links TRBV2 with TRBJ2-3, with unresolved D. V lost 4 bases and J 0 bases, leaving 11 bases between the germline ends. The CDR3 loop spans 15 amino acids. Germline CDR1 SNHLY, CDR2 FYNNEI. The CDR3 is CASSALSSSTDTQYF. The CDR3 DNA reads TGTGCCAGCAGTGCCCTATCCTCTAGCACAGATACGCAGTATTTT.

The chain recombines TRBV11-1 with TRBJ1-2; D is unclear. Germline V gives CDR1 SGHAT, CDR2 FQDESV (reference sequence). Trimming left V 0 bases short and J 8 bases short, with 7 bases between. This CDR3 spans 12 amino acids. This CDR3 is CASSLAGFGYTF. The CDR3 region has the DNA TGTGCCAGCAGCTTAGCAGGTTTCGGCTACACCTTC.